This T cell receptor (beta chain) comes out of a study of blood T cell repertoires in COVID-19. On the study more broadly: Sites across the United States, Italy and Spain contributed samples from acute and convalescent COVID-19. PBMCs, B-cell-depleted T cells, or T cells were the source of the cDNA or gDNA that made up the material.

The CDR3 is 15 amino acids. Germline assignment: CDR1 MNHEY and CDR2 SVGAGI. The germline V and J ends were trimmed by 6 bases and 2 bases, with 14 bases remaining between them. Original processing methods: Nucleated cell number was recorded as an estimate derived from reference gene primer amplification. Data came from immunoSEQ multiplex PCR; TCRdb stores just in-frame clones and leaves some out. V, J and clone size derive from that table, while D and trimming were established from the DNA sequence. The sample yields more than 100,000 clones, 65% to 90% seen once. Input material: peripheral blood. The chain recombines TRBV6-5 with TRBJ1-5; TRBD1 might be the D (6 bases). The source is a man of 80 years or more with acute or convalescent COVID-19. The CDR3 nucleotides are TGTGCCAGCAGCTCAGGGGAGGGTCGCAATCAGCCCCAGCATTTT. It is translated as CASSSGEGRNQPQHF.